Below, 30 T cell receptor beta chains from the same sample are listed, as sequenced in a study of beta chain features in type 1 diabetes. Expressed TCRB transcripts were sequenced after all isolated RNA was converted to cDNA. The data were produced by immunoSEQ multiplex PCR, yet TCRdb's version contains in-frame clones alone and is incomplete. The data show about 140,000 clones, with about 9.1% seen just once and 0.55% to 0.75% held by the top ten. What was sequenced was central memory CD4+ T cells from blood. All receptors derive from a woman aged 40 to 50 in good health.

This clone was recorded a few times. The chain recombines TRBV6-6 with TRBJ2-1; the D is unclear. There are 12 residues in the CDR3. The germline CDR1 and CDR2 sequences are MNHNY and SVGAGI (reference sequence). V was shortened by 7 bases and J by 6 bases, with 10 bases between the two germline ends. The CDR3 coding sequence is TGTGCCAGCACCGCTTTCGGCAATGAGCAGTTCTTC. Residues: CASTAFGNEQFF.

This clone was observed at least ten times. The chain combines TRBV7-9 with TRBJ2-5; 8 bases fit TRBD2. From germline, CDR1 is SEHNR and CDR2 FQNEAQ (reference sequence). V gave up 5 bases and J gave up 5 bases; unmatched junction bases: 7. CDR3 size: 14 residues. CDR3 sequence (DNA): TGTGCCAGCAGCGCGGGGGGAGGACGGGAGACCCAGTACTTC. Its protein is CASSAGGGRETQYF.

V is TRBV7-9 and J is TRBJ1-5; TRBD1 matches at 10 bases. Germline loops: CDR1 SEHNR, CDR2 FQNEAQ (reference sequence). J was trimmed by 4 bases and V by 4 bases; bases with no gene match: 16. This CDR3 comprises 19 residues. The CDR3 here is CASSSEWDRGISGNQPQHF. The CDR3 DNA follows: TGTGCCAGCAGCTCAGAATGGGACAGGGGTATTTCTGGTAATCAGCCCCAGCATTTT. Supplemented by reference TRBV7-9 and TRBJ1-5, the full variable domain reads DTGVSQNPRHKITKRGQNVTFRCDPISEHNRLYWYRQTLGQGPEFLTYFQNEAQLEKSRLLSDRFSAERPKGSFSTLEIQRTEQGDSAMYLCASSSEWDRGISGNQPQHFGDGTRLSIL.

The genes are TRBV7-6 and TRBJ2-5; 10 positions agree with TRBD2. The CDR3 extends over 16 amino acids. CDR1 SGHVS and CDR2 FNYEAQ come from the germline V gene. Losses at the gene ends were 5 bases for V and 1 base for J; bases not matched to a gene: 7. CDR3 sequence: CASSPSGGAAQETQYF. The CDR3 region has the DNA TGTGCCAGCAGCCCTAGCGGGGGCGCCGCCCAAGAGACCCAGTACTTC.

This clone was seen only a few times. The chain couples TRBV7-2 to TRBJ2-7, with 8 bases aligning to TRBD1. The germline gives CDR1 SGHTA, CDR2 FQGNSA. Unmatched junction bases numbered 6, after V lost 5 bases and J lost 3 bases. This CDR3 spans 14 amino acids. The CDR3 is CASSPGQGGYEQYF. The CDR3 coding sequence is TGTGCCAGCAGCCCCGGACAGGGTGGCTACGAGCAGTACTTC. Together with reference TRBV7-2 and TRBJ2-7, the CDR3 gives the full variable domain: GAGVSQSPSNKVTEKGKDVELRCDPISGHTALYWYRQSLGQGLEFLIYFQGNSAPDKSGLPSDRFSAERTGGSVSTLTIQRTQQEDSAVYLCASSPGQGGYEQYFGPGTRLTVT.

The gene calls are TRBV5-1 and TRBJ1-1; D not resolved. Trimming removed 3 bases from V and 0 bases from J, with 15 bases in between. CDR1 and CDR2 (germline): SGHRS, YFSETQ. The CDR3 sequence is 16 residues long. The CDR3 loop reads CASSSGLQFMNTEAFF. In DNA form, the CDR3 reads TGCGCCAGCAGCTCCGGACTCCAGTTCATGAACACTGAAGCTTTCTTT.

This clone was detected only a few times. The rearrangement joins TRBV7-9 to TRBJ2-1; 8 bases agree with TRBD2. From germline, CDR1 is SEHNR and CDR2 FQNEAQ (reference sequence). The V segment lost 5 bases and the J segment 2 bases; nucleotides outside the gene matches: 5. CDR3 length: 15 residues. The CDR3 here is CASSPRGGTYNEQFF. CDR3 DNA sequence: TGTGCCAGCAGCCCCCGGGGGGGCACCTACAATGAGCAGTTCTTC.

V and J are TRBV7-6 and TRBJ1-2; D possibly corresponds to TRBD1 (6 bases). The CDR3 is made up of 16 amino acids. The V and J ends lost 1 base and 8 bases respectively, with 20 bases between them. The germline V gene has CDR1 SGHVS and CDR2 FNYEAQ. The chain's CDR3 is CASSLGAAGGRRGYTF. The DNA for the CDR3 is TGTGCCAGCAGCTTAGGTGCGGCGGGGGGCCGTAGGGGCTACACCTTC.

This clone showed up many times. The CDR3 loop reads CATRAGGSPLHF. The DNA for the CDR3 is TGTGCCACCCGGGCGGGGGGATCACCCCTCCACTTT. This chain connects TRBV28 to TRBJ1-6, with D possibly TRBD1 on 5 matching bases. CDR3 length equals 12 residues. Trimming took off 10 bases at V and 10 bases at J, with 14 bases between the two ends. Germline V gives CDR1 MDHEN, CDR2 SYDVKM.

Only a few counts were recorded for this clone. The chain's CDR3 is CASRSSVQETQYF. CDR3 coding DNA: TGCGCCAGCAGGTCGTCGGTACAAGAGACCCAGTACTTC. The V gene is TRBV5-1, the J gene TRBJ2-5; D not resolved. The CDR3 consists of 13 residues. Germline lookup yields CDR1 SGHRS and CDR2 YFSETQ. Trimming shortened V by 5 bases and J by 2 bases, and 10 bases separated the two germline ends.

This clone turned up a few times. The J gene is TRBJ1-1, the V gene TRBV6-5; a weak D match, TRBD1 (5 bases). The germline gives CDR1 MNHEY, CDR2 SVGAGI. The CDR3 runs 12 residues. V was trimmed by 6 bases and J by 11 bases, leaving 16 bases between them. This CDR3 reads CASSSPGVGAFF. The DNA of the CDR3 is TGTGCCAGCAGCTCTCCGGGGGTGGGTGCTTTCTTT.

CDR3 protein: CASSPLGASGNTIYF. In DNA, the CDR3 is TGTGCCAGCAGCCCCCTAGGGGCTTCTGGAAACACCATATATTTT. The chain links TRBV14 to TRBJ1-3, with D possibly TRBD1 on 5 matching bases. Between the trimmed V and J ends, which lost 4 bases and 1 base, there was a span of 11 bases. The CDR3 runs 15 residues. Per germline, CDR1 SGHDN and CDR2 FVKESK. The entire variable domain, with the rest obtained from reference TRBV14 and TRBJ1-3, is as follows: EAGVTQFPSHSVIEKGQTVTLRCDPISGHDNLYWYRRVMGKEIKFLLHFVKESKQDESGMPNNRFLAERTGGTYSTLKVQPAELEDSGVYFCASSPLGASGNTIYFGEGSWLTVV.

V and J are TRBV2 and TRBJ2-4; 7 bases match TRBD1. The germline CDR1 and CDR2 sequences are SNHLY and FYNNEI. The CDR3 contains 12 residues. V lost 11 bases, J lost 4 bases, and 5 bases stayed unmatched. The CDR3 region is CAGGQLKNIQYF. CDR3 in DNA: TGTGCCGGGGGACAGTTAAAAAACATTCAGTACTTC.

This sequence joins TRBV7-9 and TRBJ2-7; D remains unclear. Germline V gene sequence: CDR1 SEHNR, CDR2 FQNEAQ (reference sequence). This CDR3 is built from 14 residues. V lost 3 bases and J 6 bases, leaving 15 bases between the germline ends. CDR3 sequence reads: CASSLTRNDREQYF. The CDR3 bases are TGTGCCAGCAGCTTGACGAGGAATGATCGCGAGCAGTACTTC.

This clone was picked up a small number of times. The chain recombines TRBV18 with TRBJ2-5; 7 bases fit TRBD1. The CDR3 is 15 residues long. Germline CDR1 and CDR2: KGHSH and LQKENI. V dropped 3 bases and J dropped 5; count of bases not matched to a gene: 9. The CDR3 sequence: CASSPEINRGETQYF. The CDR3 DNA is TGTGCCAGCTCACCCGAGATAAACAGGGGTGAGACCCAGTACTTC.

This clone was seen ten or more times. The genes are TRBV7-2 and TRBJ2-3; D gene uncertain. Looked up from germline, CDR1 is SGHTA and CDR2 is FQGNSA. This CDR3 is built from 13 residues. With 4 bases removed from V and 2 bases from J, the gap between germline ends came to 7 bases. In DNA, the CDR3 is TGTGCCAGCAGCTGGGTAGCCACAGATACGCAGTATTTT. Amino acids: CASSWVATDTQYF.

This clone was recorded a few times. This chain joins TRBV10-1 and TRBJ1-1; D is ambiguous. Trimming stripped 5 bases from V and 1 base from J, with 14 bases between. The CDR3 is made up of 15 amino acids. Looked up from germline, CDR1 is WNHNN and CDR2 is SYGVQD (reference sequence). This CDR3 is CASSPLGSRNTEAFF. The DNA of the CDR3 is TGCGCCAGCAGTCCTCTGGGGAGCAGGAACACTGAAGCTTTCTTT.

This clone appeared a few times. The chain has TRBV13 and TRBJ2-7; 10 bases fit TRBD2. Germline lookup yields CDR1 PRHDT and CDR2 FYEKMQ (reference sequence). This CDR3 is built from 14 residues. With V trimmed by 2 bases and J by 6 bases, 4 bases remained unmatched. The CDR3 here is CASSLSGGAGEQYF. The CDR3 DNA reads as TGTGCCAGCAGCTTAAGCGGGGGGGCGGGCGAGCAGTACTTC.

This clone came up a few times. J is TRBJ2-5 and V is TRBV7-9, with a tentative D call TRBD2 (5 bases). CDR1 and CDR2 from the germline V gene are SEHNR and FQNEAQ (reference sequence). V shed 1 base and J shed 5 bases, with 14 bases lying between them. This CDR3 has 15 amino acids. In DNA, the CDR3 is TGTGCCAGCAGCTTAGGACGGGGAGAGGTGGAGACCCAGTACTTC. This sequence encodes CASSLGRGEVETQYF.

The chain links TRBV5-5 to TRBJ2-7; possibly TRBD1 for D (5 bases). Germline values: CDR1 SGHKS, CDR2 YYEKEE (reference sequence). V lost 0 bases and J 1 base, leaving 14 bases between the germline ends. The CDR3 loop spans 16 amino acids. This chain's CDR3 is CASSLGLGLRSYEQYF. The CDR3 nucleotides are TGTGCCAGCAGCTTGGGGTTGGGGCTAAGGTCCTACGAGCAGTACTTC.

The J gene is TRBJ2-3, the V gene TRBV5-4, with 8 bases identical to TRBD1. The CDR3 has 15 residues. Unmatched junction bases numbered 8, after V lost 4 bases and J lost 4 bases. Germline V CDR1 and CDR2: SGHNT, YYREEE (reference sequence). This CDR3 is CASSADRVFSDTQYF. CDR3 coding DNA: TGTGCCAGCAGCGCGGACAGGGTTTTTTCAGATACGCAGTATTTT.

This clone was seen more than once but under ten times. The CDR3 coding sequence is TGCGCCAGCAGTCCGGGACAGAGGAATGAAAAACTGTTTTTT. As protein: CASSPGQRNEKLFF. The V gene is TRBV5-1, the J gene TRBJ1-4, with 7 bases identical to TRBD1. The CDR3 runs 14 residues. J was trimmed by 5 bases and V by 5 bases; bases with no gene match: 6. Per germline, CDR1 SGHRS and CDR2 YFSETQ.

The chain couples TRBV5-1 to TRBJ2-5; 11 bases fit TRBD2. V shed 1 base and J 1 base; nucleotides not matched to a gene: 3. From germline, CDR1 is SGHRS and CDR2 YFSETQ. The CDR3 loop spans 16 amino acids. The CDR3 loop is CASSLSLAGGQETQYF. Written as DNA, the CDR3 is TGCGCCAGCAGCTTGTCCCTAGCGGGGGGCCAAGAGACCCAGTACTTC.

This clone was counted between two and nine times. V is TRBV6-1 and J is TRBJ2-7; 7 bases are a match to TRBD2. Trimming removed 0 bases from V and 3 bases from J; junction bases left unmatched: 2. From germline, CDR1 is MNHNS and CDR2 SASEGT. The CDR3 runs 14 residues. The CDR3 loop reads CASSEAASGYEQYF. The DNA for the CDR3 is TGTGCCAGCAGTGAAGCAGCTAGCGGCTACGAGCAGTACTTC.

This clone was counted a few times. The chain employs TRBV7-2 and TRBJ2-5, with a weak D call TRBD2 (7 bases). V lost 2 bases to trimming and J lost 5 bases, with 15 bases between them. Germline CDR1 reads SGHTA; CDR2 reads FQGNSA. The length of the CDR3 is 15 residues. The CDR3 spells CASSLSGGAGETQYF. Here the CDR3 DNA reads TGTGCCAGCAGCTTATCTGGGGGGGCCGGGGAGACCCAGTACTTC.

This clone came up once. The rearrangement links TRBV5-8 to TRBJ2-1, with 12 positions matching TRBD2. The junction had 14 bases not matched to a gene; V was cut back by 4 bases and J by 9 bases. This CDR3 contains 17 residues. Germline V gene sequence: CDR1 SGHTS, CDR2 YDEGEE. This CDR3 is CASSRTPSGGARSEQFF. The DNA for the CDR3 is TGTGCCAGCAGCCGCACGCCTAGCGGGGGGGCTAGGAGTGAGCAGTTCTTC.

The chain combines TRBV5-5 with TRBJ2-7; possible D gene TRBD1, 5 bases. CDR3 length: 13 amino acids. The germline V and J ends were trimmed by 0 bases and 5 bases, with 9 bases remaining between them. The germline V gene encodes CDR1 SGHKS and CDR2 YYEKEE (reference sequence). CDR3 nucleotides: TGTGCCAGCAGCTTGGTGTCAGGGAACGAGCAGTACTTC. It encodes CASSLVSGNEQYF. The variable domain in full, with the rest retrieved from reference TRBV5-5 and TRBJ2-7, is DAGVTQSPTHLIKTRGQQVTLRCSPISGHKSVSWYQQVLGQGPQFIFQYYEKEERGRGNFPDRFSARQFPNYSSELNVNALLLGDSALYLCASSLVSGNEQYFGPGTRLTVT.

This clone appeared a few times. The CDR3 spells CASSLEGQGSTQYF. Here the CDR3 DNA reads TGTGCCAGCAGCTTAGAGGGCCAGGGGAGTACGCAGTATTTT. V gene TRBV7-2 combines with J gene TRBJ2-3; possible D gene TRBD1, 6 bases. The V gene's germline CDR1 is SGHTA and CDR2 FQGNSA. V lost 1 base, J lost 8 bases, and 13 bases lay in between. The CDR3 contains 14 residues.

The chain links TRBV15 to TRBJ1-1; D call uncertain. V lost 0 bases and J 11 bases, leaving 19 bases between the germline ends. Germline V CDR1 and CDR2: LNHNV, YYDKDF (reference sequence). CDR3 size: 15 residues. The CDR3 DNA reads as TGTGCCACCAGCAGAGATTCCCAGGCCGCCCGAGAGGCTTTCTTT. It translates to CATSRDSQAAREAFF.

V usage is TRBV6-5 and J usage is TRBJ2-7; 13 bases map to TRBD2. After removal of 6 bases from V and 6 bases from J, the junction contained 5 bases not matched to a gene. The germline V gene has CDR1 MNHEY and CDR2 SVGAGI. The CDR3 consists of 14 residues. CDR3 DNA sequence: TGTGCCAGCAGACTAGCGGGGGGGCTTTCCGAGCAGTACTTC. Protein product: CASRLAGGLSEQYF.